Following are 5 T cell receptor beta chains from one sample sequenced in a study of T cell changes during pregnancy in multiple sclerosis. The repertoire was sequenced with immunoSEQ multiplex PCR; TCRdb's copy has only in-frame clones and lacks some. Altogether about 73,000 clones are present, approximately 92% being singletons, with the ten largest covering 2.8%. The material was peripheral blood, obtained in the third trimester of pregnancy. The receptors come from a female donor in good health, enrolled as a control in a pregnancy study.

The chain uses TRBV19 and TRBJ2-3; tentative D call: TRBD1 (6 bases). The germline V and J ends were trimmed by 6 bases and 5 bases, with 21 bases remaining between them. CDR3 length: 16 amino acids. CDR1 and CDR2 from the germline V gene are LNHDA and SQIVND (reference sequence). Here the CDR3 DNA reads TGTGCCAGTAGGGGGAACGGGCAGGGGATGGGAGATACGCAGTATTTT. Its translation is CASRGNGQGMGDTQYF.

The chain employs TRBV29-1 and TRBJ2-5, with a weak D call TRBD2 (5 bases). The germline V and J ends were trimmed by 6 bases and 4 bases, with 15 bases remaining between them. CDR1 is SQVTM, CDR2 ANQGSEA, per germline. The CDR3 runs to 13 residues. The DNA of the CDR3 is TGCAGCGTCAATACCGGAGGAGGAGAGACCCAGTACTTC. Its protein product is CSVNTGGGETQYF.

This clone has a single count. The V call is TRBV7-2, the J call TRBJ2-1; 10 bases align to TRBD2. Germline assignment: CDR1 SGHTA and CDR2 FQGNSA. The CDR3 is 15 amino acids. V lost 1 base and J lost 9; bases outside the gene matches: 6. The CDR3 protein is CASSLGLAGVGEQFF. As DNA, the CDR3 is TGTGCCAGCAGCTTAGGGCTAGCGGGAGTGGGTGAGCAGTTCTTC.

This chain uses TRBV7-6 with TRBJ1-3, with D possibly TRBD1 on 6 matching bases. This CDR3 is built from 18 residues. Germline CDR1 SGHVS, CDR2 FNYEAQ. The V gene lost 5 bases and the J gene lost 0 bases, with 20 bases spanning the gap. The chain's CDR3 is CASSHLTADRSSGNTIYF. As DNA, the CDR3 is TGTGCCAGCAGCCACCTAACGGCCGACAGGAGCTCTGGAAACACCATATATTTT.

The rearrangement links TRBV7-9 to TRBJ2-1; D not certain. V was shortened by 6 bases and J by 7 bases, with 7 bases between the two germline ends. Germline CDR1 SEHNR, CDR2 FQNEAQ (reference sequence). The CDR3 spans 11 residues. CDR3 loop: CASSLLNEQFF. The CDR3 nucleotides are TGTGCCAGCAGTTTACTAAATGAGCAGTTCTTC.